What follows are 21 T cell receptor beta chains derived from one specimen sequenced in a study of T cell responses to AZD1222 COVID-19 vaccine. TCRdb's copy holds only in-frame clones and misses some; the assay was immunoSEQ multiplex PCR. The sample shows approximately 76,000 clones, over 80% of them seen only once. This specimen was peripheral blood, taken on day 0 of MenACWY control vaccination. The receptors were gathered from an adult in good health.

V gene TRBV3-1 (or the pseudogene TRBV3-2) combines with J gene TRBJ2-1; 9 bases match TRBD2. J was trimmed by 8 bases and V by 2 bases; bases with no gene match: 7. The germline V gene encodes CDR1 LGHDT and CDR2 YNNKEL (reference sequence). This CDR3 comprises 15 residues. CDR3 protein: CASSQWLAGNDEQFF. DNA of the CDR3: TGTGCCAGCAGCCAATGGCTAGCGGGGAATGATGAGCAGTTCTTC.

This clone has more than one count but fewer than ten. The genes are TRBV28 and TRBJ1-1; possible D gene TRBD1, 5 bases. This CDR3 has 15 amino acids. The V and J ends lost 5 bases and 5 bases respectively, with 18 bases between them. Germline CDR1 MDHEN, CDR2 SYDVKM. CDR3 loop: CASSKIQTVGTEAFF. CDR3 bases: TGTGCCAGCAGTAAGATACAGACAGTAGGGACTGAAGCTTTCTTT. Supplemented by reference TRBV28 and TRBJ1-1, the full variable domain reads DVKVTQSSRYLVKRTGEKVFLECVQDMDHENMFWYRQDPGLGLRLIYFSYDVKMKEKGDIPEGYSVSREKKERFSLILESASTNQTSMYLCASSKIQTVGTEAFFGQGTRLTVV.

This clone appeared a few times. This chain connects TRBV5-5 to TRBJ2-7; 7 nucleotides agree with TRBD1. The junction had 3 bases not matched to a gene; V was cut back by 3 bases and J by 6 bases. The CDR3 runs 12 residues. Germline V gene lookup returns CDR1 SGHKS and CDR2 YYEKEE (reference sequence). In nucleotides, the CDR3 is TGTGCCAGCAGCTCACAGGGGCGCGAGCAGTACTTC. This encodes CASSSQGREQYF. The whole variable domain, remainder taken from reference TRBV5-5 and TRBJ2-7, is DAGVTQSPTHLIKTRGQQVTLRCSPISGHKSVSWYQQVLGQGPQFIFQYYEKEERGRGNFPDRFSARQFPNYSSELNVNALLLGDSALYLCASSSQGREQYFGPGTRLTVT.

The J gene is TRBJ2-2, the V gene TRBV28; D gene unclear. The CDR3 spans 16 residues. V lost 7 bases and J 4 bases, leaving 19 bases between the germline ends. Germline CDR1 and CDR2: MDHEN and SYDVKM. CDR3 sequence (DNA): TGTGCCAGCAACCGCATGAGCGCTGGGTTCACCGGGGAGCTGTTTTTT. This translates into CASNRMSAGFTGELFF.

The CDR3 region has the DNA TGTGCCAGCAGGCCACTAGCGGGAGCAGATACGCAGTATTTT. Residues: CASRPLAGADTQYF. The rearrangement links TRBV25-1 to TRBJ2-3; 11 positions match TRBD2. In germline, CDR1 is MGHDK, CDR2 SYGVNS. CDR3 length equals 14 residues. J gave up 4 bases and V 6 bases, and 3 bases lay outside the gene matches.

The chain combines TRBV7-2 with TRBJ2-7; D ambiguous. The CDR3 spans 13 residues. Germline V gene lookup returns CDR1 SGHTA and CDR2 FQGNSA. The V end lost 7 bases, the J end lost 6 bases, and 16 bases lay between the germline ends. CDR3 in DNA: TGTGCCAGCACCTATCGCGGCCCGACCGAGCAGTACTTC. Translating it yields CASTYRGPTEQYF.

The V and J genes are TRBV2 and TRBJ1-4; 8 positions match TRBD1. The CDR3 runs to 14 residues. J gave up 4 bases and V 4 bases, and 2 bases lay outside the gene matches. The germline V gene has CDR1 SNHLY and CDR2 FYNNEI. In nucleotides, the CDR3 is TGTGCCAGCAGTGCACAGGGGGATAATGAAAAACTGTTTTTT. Its protein is CASSAQGDNEKLFF.

The rearrangement uses TRBV2 and TRBJ2-1; the match to TRBD2 covers 11 bases. Germline assignment: CDR1 SNHLY and CDR2 FYNNEI. V dropped 7 bases and J dropped 0; count of bases not matched to a gene: 8. There are 17 residues in the CDR3. CDR3 loop: CASIGLAGQSSYNEQFF. In nucleotides, the CDR3 is TGTGCCAGCATCGGACTAGCGGGCCAGAGCTCCTACAATGAGCAGTTCTTC.

This clone was found once. This sample includes further DNA sequences coding for the same CDR3. CDR3 protein: CASSQGGAGALEELFF. The DNA of the CDR3 is TGTGCCAGCAGCCAGGGCGGGGCGGGTGCCCTTGAGGAGCTGTTTTTT. This chain uses TRBV3-1 (or the pseudogene TRBV3-2) with TRBJ2-2; weak D call: TRBD2 (6 bases). Germline loops: CDR1 LGHDT, CDR2 YNNKEL (reference sequence). Trimming took off 3 bases at V and 10 bases at J, with 21 bases between the two ends. This CDR3 spans 16 amino acids.

The chain joins TRBV18 to TRBJ2-1, with 8 bases identical to TRBD2. V lost 6 bases, J lost 9 bases, and 13 bases stayed unmatched. CDR3 length: 15 amino acids. Germline assignment: CDR1 KGHSH and CDR2 LQKENI. The CDR3 DNA follows: TGTGCCAGCTCCTTTACGAGCGGGAGTGTCGGTGAGCAGTTCTTC. Its protein product is CASSFTSGSVGEQFF.

The chain uses TRBV9 and TRBJ1-5, with D tentatively TRBD1 (5 bases). Trimming pared 0 bases from V and 3 bases from J, leaving 10 bases between. This CDR3 is 15 amino acids long. Looked up from germline, CDR1 is SGDLS and CDR2 is YYNGEE. The CDR3 nucleotides are TGTGCCAGCAGCGTAGGGGACGGCCTCAATCAGCCCCAGCATTTT. Amino acid sequence: CASSVGDGLNQPQHF. Supplemented by reference TRBV9 and TRBJ1-5, the full variable domain reads DSGVTQTPKHLITATGQRVTLRCSPRSGDLSVYWYQQSLDQGLQFLIQYYNGEERAKGNILERFSAQQFPDLHSELNLSSLELGDSALYFCASSVGDGLNQPQHFGDGTRLSIL.

V gene TRBV4-1 combines with J gene TRBJ2-5; D might be TRBD2 (6 bases). V shed 1 base and J shed 4 bases, with 7 bases lying between them. Per germline, CDR1 MGHRA and CDR2 YSYEKL. The CDR3 runs 13 residues. CDR3: CASSQAGRETQYF. DNA of the CDR3: TGCGCCAGCAGCCAAGCCGGGAGAGAGACCCAGTACTTC.

The rearrangement links TRBV6-2 or TRBV6-3 to TRBJ1-1, with D unresolved. In germline, CDR1 is MNHEY, CDR2 SVGEGT. The germline V and J ends were trimmed by 4 bases and 1 base, with 10 bases remaining between them. The CDR3 runs 14 residues. Here the CDR3 reads CASSWPRPNTEAFF. CDR3 nucleotides: TGTGCCAGCAGTTGGCCGCGCCCGAACACTGAAGCTTTCTTT.

J is TRBJ2-1 and V is TRBV7-2, with 11 bases matching TRBD2. CDR3 size: 17 residues. V dropped 1 base and J dropped 7; count of bases not matched to a gene: 9. Per germline, CDR1 SGHTA and CDR2 FQGNSA. CDR3 coding DNA: TGTGCCAGCAGCTTAGAGGGGTCGTTAGCGGGAGGGAATGAGCAGTTCTTC. Translating it yields CASSLEGSLAGGNEQFF.

This rearrangement joins TRBV2 to TRBJ1-1; maybe TRBD1 (5 bases). Trimming left V 8 bases short and J 5 bases short, with 15 bases between. The CDR3 consists of 13 residues. Germline CDR1 and CDR2: SNHLY and FYNNEI. CDR3 region: CASGSRSGTEAFF. The CDR3 DNA sequence: TGTGCCAGCGGAAGCAGGTCAGGGACTGAAGCTTTCTTT. Variable domain in full (rest from reference TRBV2 and TRBJ1-1): EPEVTQTPSHQVTQMGQEVILRCVPISNHLYFYWYRQILGQKVEFLVSFYNNEISEKSEIFDDQFSVERPDGSNFTLKIRSTKLEDSAMYFCASGSRSGTEAFFGQGTRLTVV.

The V and J genes are TRBV28 and TRBJ1-4; D unclear. The CDR3 is made up of 14 amino acids. Trimming removed 2 bases from V and 5 bases from J, with 9 bases in between. Germline CDR1 MDHEN, CDR2 SYDVKM. The CDR3 loop is CASSLIQTNEKLFF. In DNA form, the CDR3 reads TGTGCCAGCAGTTTAATACAGACCAATGAAAAACTGTTTTTT.

This clone was observed a few times. The CDR3 here is CSVEGTGQGTGELFF. In DNA, the CDR3 is TGCAGCGTTGAGGGCACGGGACAGGGCACCGGGGAGCTGTTTTTT. This sequence joins TRBV29-1 and TRBJ2-2; TRBD1 agrees at 9 bases. Trimming at V came to 3 bases and at J to 4 bases, leaving 6 bases not matched to a gene. The CDR3 totals 15 residues. Germline-derived CDR1 and CDR2 are SQVTM and ANQGSEA.

V is TRBV4-3 and J is TRBJ2-1; TRBD1 agrees at 8 bases. Germline loops: CDR1 LGHNA, CDR2 YSLEER. The junction had 12 bases not matched to a gene; V was cut back by 4 bases and J by 7 bases. This CDR3 spans 16 amino acids. CDR3 coding DNA: TGCGCCAGCAGCCCTCCCCCCGGACAGGGCGCGAATGAGCAGTTCTTC. This encodes CASSPPPGQGANEQFF.

V usage is TRBV28 and J usage is TRBJ2-7; possible D gene TRBD2, 6 bases. V was cut by 5 bases and J by 1 base, with 15 bases left in between. Germline CDR1 is MDHEN and CDR2 is SYDVKM. This CDR3 is built from 15 residues. DNA of the CDR3: TGTGCCAGCAGTACCACGTCGGGAGCATCCTACGAGCAGTACTTC. Translated, it gives CASSTTSGASYEQYF.

The chain is built from TRBV18 and TRBJ1-2; possible D gene TRBD1, 5 bases. This CDR3 spans 14 amino acids. The V gene lost 6 bases and the J gene lost 4 bases, with 15 bases spanning the gap. Germline assignment: CDR1 KGHSH and CDR2 LQKENI. CDR3 bases: TGTGCCAGCTCGACCAACCGACAGAGCTATGGCTACACCTTC. It specifies CASSTNRQSYGYTF.

The J gene is TRBJ2-7, the V gene TRBV28; 9 nucleotides match TRBD2. CDR1 and CDR2 from the germline V gene are MDHEN and SYDVKM. The CDR3 contains 16 residues. V lost 3 bases, J lost 5 bases, and 11 bases stayed unmatched. DNA of the CDR3: TGTGCCAGCAGTTTCCCGGGACTAGCTTTTGGGAACGAGCAGTACTTC. Amino acids: CASSFPGLAFGNEQYF.